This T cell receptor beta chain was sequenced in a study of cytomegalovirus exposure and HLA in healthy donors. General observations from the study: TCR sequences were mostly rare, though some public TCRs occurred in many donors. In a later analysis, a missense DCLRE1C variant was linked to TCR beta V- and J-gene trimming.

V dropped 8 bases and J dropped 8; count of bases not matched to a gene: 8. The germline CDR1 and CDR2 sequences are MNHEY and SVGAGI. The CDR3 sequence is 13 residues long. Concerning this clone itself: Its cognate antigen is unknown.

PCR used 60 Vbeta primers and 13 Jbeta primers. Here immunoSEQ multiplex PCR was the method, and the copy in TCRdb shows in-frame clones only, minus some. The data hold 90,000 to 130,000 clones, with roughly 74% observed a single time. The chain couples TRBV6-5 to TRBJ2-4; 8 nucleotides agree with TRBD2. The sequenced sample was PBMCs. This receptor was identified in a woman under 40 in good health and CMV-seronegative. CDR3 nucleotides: TGTGCCAGCGGGGAGCGGGAGTTGGACATTCAGTACTTC. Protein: CASGERELDIQYF.